This record covers a single T cell receptor beta chain. Antigen unknown. An end of the junction differs from the germline gene, which may be a read error. The entry originates in a study of cytomegalovirus exposure and HLA in healthy donors. Findings and caveats of the study: Productive status was seen about 90% or about 30% of the time for most TCR beta V segments in an earlier analysis. V segments that were indistinguishable, TRBV6-2 and TRBV6-3 among them, were omitted from analysis. Later analysis suggested most CMV-associated TCR beta chains were HLA-restricted.

Primers: 60 Vbeta forward and 13 Jbeta reverse. Using immunoSEQ multiplex PCR, the repertoire was profiled, and TCRdb retains in-frame clones only, with some absent. The repertoire holds more than 90,000 clones, with around 83% as singletons. The CDR3 loop spans 15 amino acids. Germline V gene lookup returns CDR1 MGHRA and CDR2 YSYEKL. The source of this sequence is a man aged 25 to 45 in good health and CMV-seronegative. The chain has TRBV4-1 and TRBJ2-1; D might be TRBD2 (5 bases). The sample comprised PBMCs. DNA of the CDR3: TGCGCCAGCAGGCAAGTTGGGAGCTCCTACAATGAGCAGTTCTTC. This sequence encodes CASRQVGSSYNEQFF.